This T cell receptor (beta chain) was sequenced during a study of human T cells and chemical hapten exposure. Study as a whole: Scalp application of diphenylcyclopropenone was performed weekly in patients across the entire approximately 23-week study.

Many counts were recorded for this clonotype. Its cognate antigen is unknown. As processed by the authors: Samples had a median of about 96,000 TCRs, ranging roughly 20,000 to 700,000. TCRdb called the RACE reads again in MiXCR, with one record for every CDR3 protein. TCRdb, rather than the study authors, made the V and J calls. The sample has 82,000 or so distinct CDR3 sequences; over 10% are singletons. Study-level findings and limits: Once DPC sensitization occurred, TCRs above 1 in 1000 frequency showed no change.

Specified time point: patch test 3, about 24 weeks after DPC sensitization. Documented treatment: therapeutic diphenylcyclopropenone sensitization with weekly scalp DPC. Investigators collected blood before applying each patch test. The sequence derives from a woman between 45 and 65 years old with alopecia areata. Some clones in this sample may be carry-over from other donors' samples. Sequencing used whole blood, obtained in connection with sensitization to the hapten diphenylcyclopropenone (DPC).

CDR3 sequence: CASSGSLNQPQHF. The DNA for the CDR3 is TGCGCCAGCAGCGGGAGCCTCAATCAGCCCCAGCATTTT. The chain couples TRBV10-2 to TRBJ1-5; D is unresolved. This CDR3 contains 13 residues. Trimming took off 6 bases at V and 3 bases at J, with 9 bases between the two ends. Germline V gives CDR1 WSHSY, CDR2 SAAADI.